These 7 T cell receptor beta chains were all obtained from the same sample, sequenced in a study of T cells after yellow fever vaccination. TCRdb analysed the 5' RACE reads with MiXCR anew, one entry per CDR3 protein. The table shows tens of thousands of distinct CDR3 sequences, with approximately 6% occurring only once. The sequenced sample was PBMCs, either bulk or a sorted T-cell subset (CD4+, CD8+, memory, or dextramer-sorted; not recorded which), obtained on the day of the yellow fever booster vaccination. The source is a man younger than 35 who received the YFV17D yellow fever vaccine.

In this sample, this clonotype turned up many times. The CDR3, as DNA: TGTGCCAGCAGCTTGTGGGGAACGGATAATCAGCCCCAGCATTTT. It encodes CASSLWGTDNQPQHF. The chain combines TRBV7-8 with TRBJ1-5; no reliable D call. CDR1 is SGHVS and CDR2 is FQNEAQ in the germline V gene. Trimming took 3 bases from V and 4 from J, leaving 13 bases between them. CDR3 length: 15 amino acids.

This clonotype has ten or more counts. The CDR3: CASRQAGANVLTF. In DNA form, the CDR3 reads TGTGCCAGCAGACAGGCTGGGGCCAACGTCCTGACTTTC. The rearrangement joins TRBV6-2 or TRBV6-3 to TRBJ2-6; TRBD1 might be the D (5 bases). CDR1 and CDR2 (germline): MNHEY, SVGEGT. V lost 6 bases and J lost 2, with 5 bases in between. The CDR3 is 13 residues long.

This clonotype appeared many times. The chain employs TRBV27 and TRBJ2-7; 12 bases fit TRBD1. The germline CDR1 and CDR2 sequences are MNHEY and SMNVEV (reference sequence). The CDR3 contains 17 residues. The ends lost 4 bases at V and 0 bases at J; junction bases unmatched: 7. This CDR3 is CASSWDRGPRGSYEQYF. The CDR3 region has the DNA TGTGCCAGCAGTTGGGACAGGGGGCCCAGGGGCTCCTACGAGCAGTACTTC.

This clonotype was recorded at least ten times. The chain carries TRBV5-1 and TRBJ2-1; 10 bases fit TRBD2. This CDR3 is built from 16 residues. Germline trimming cut 0 bases from V and 4 bases from J; bases unmatched to any gene: 4. The germline CDR1 and CDR2 sequences are SGHRS and YFSETQ. CDR3 protein: CASSLVTSGVYNEQFF. CDR3 DNA sequence: TGCGCCAGCAGCTTGGTCACTAGCGGGGTATACAATGAGCAGTTCTTC.

This clonotype was counted only a few times. The V and J genes are TRBV27 and TRBJ2-3; no clear D. The germline gives CDR1 MNHEY, CDR2 SMNVEV (reference sequence). The CDR3 loop spans 13 amino acids. V lost 5 bases, J lost 6 bases, and 12 bases lay in between. The CDR3 here is CASSPRVVDTQYF. For the CDR3, the DNA is TGTGCCAGCAGTCCACGGGTGGTGGATACGCAGTATTTT.

This clonotype appeared many times. CDR3 DNA: TGTGCCAGCATTCGTTTGGGGGGCTACGAGCAGTACTTC. Translated, it gives CASIRLGGYEQYF. The chain combines TRBV10-3 with TRBJ2-7; TRBD2 is a possible D gene (6 bases). Trimming took 10 bases from V and 3 from J, leaving 16 bases between them. The CDR3 extends over 13 amino acids. In germline, CDR1 is ENHRY, CDR2 SYGVKD.

In this sample, this clonotype turned up many times. This chain joins TRBV12-3 or TRBV12-4 and TRBJ2-3, with 13 bases aligning to TRBD2. V lost 5 bases, J lost 8 bases, and 16 bases stayed unmatched. CDR3 length: 18 amino acids. The CDR3 DNA reads as TGTGCCAGCAGTCCGAGACGACTAGCGGGGGGTTCCAGAGGTACGCAGTATTTT. Protein product: CASSPRRLAGGSRGTQYF.